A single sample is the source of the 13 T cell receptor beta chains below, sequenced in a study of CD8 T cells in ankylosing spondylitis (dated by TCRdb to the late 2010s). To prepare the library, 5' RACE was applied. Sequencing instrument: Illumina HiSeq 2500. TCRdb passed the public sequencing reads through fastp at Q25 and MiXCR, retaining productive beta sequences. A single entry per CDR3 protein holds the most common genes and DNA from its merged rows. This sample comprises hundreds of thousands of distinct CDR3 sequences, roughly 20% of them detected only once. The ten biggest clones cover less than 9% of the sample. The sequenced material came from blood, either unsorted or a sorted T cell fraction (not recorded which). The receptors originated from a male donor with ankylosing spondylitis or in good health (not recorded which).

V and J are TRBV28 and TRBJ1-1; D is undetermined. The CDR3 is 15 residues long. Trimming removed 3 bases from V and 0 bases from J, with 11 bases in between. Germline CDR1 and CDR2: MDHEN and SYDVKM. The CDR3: CASSFPSIMNTEAFF. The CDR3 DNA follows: TGTGCCAGCAGTTTTCCCTCCATTATGAACACTGAAGCTTTCTTT.

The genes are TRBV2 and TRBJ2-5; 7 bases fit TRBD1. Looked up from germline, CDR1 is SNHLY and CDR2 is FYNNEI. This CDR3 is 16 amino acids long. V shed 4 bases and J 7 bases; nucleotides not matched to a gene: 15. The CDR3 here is CASSATGQTAAWTQYF. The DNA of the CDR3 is TGTGCCAGCAGTGCTACGGGACAGACCGCAGCGTGGACCCAGTACTTC.

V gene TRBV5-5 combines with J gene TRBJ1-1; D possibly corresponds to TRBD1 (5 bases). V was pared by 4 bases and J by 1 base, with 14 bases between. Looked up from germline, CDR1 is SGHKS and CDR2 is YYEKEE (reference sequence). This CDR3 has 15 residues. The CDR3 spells CASSPPLRGNTEAFF. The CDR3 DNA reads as TGTGCCAGCAGCCCACCCCTTAGGGGGAACACTGAAGCTTTCTTT. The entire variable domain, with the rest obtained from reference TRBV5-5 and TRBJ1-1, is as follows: DAGVTQSPTHLIKTRGQQVTLRCSPISGHKSVSWYQQVLGQGPQFIFQYYEKEERGRGNFPDRFSARQFPNYSSELNVNALLLGDSALYLCASSPPLRGNTEAFFGQGTRLTVV.

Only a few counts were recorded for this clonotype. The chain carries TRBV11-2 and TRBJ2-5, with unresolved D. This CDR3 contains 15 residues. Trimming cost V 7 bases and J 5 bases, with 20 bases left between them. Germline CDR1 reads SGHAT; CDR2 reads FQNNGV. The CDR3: CASTGDKGSIETQYF. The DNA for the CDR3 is TGTGCCAGCACCGGAGACAAGGGATCGATCGAGACCCAGTACTTC. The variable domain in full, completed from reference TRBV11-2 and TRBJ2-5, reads EAGVAQSPRYKIIEKRQSVAFWCNPISGHATLYWYQQILGQGPKLLIQFQNNGVVDDSQLPKDRFSAERLKGVDSTLKIQPAKLEDSAVYLCASTGDKGSIETQYFGPGTRLLVL.

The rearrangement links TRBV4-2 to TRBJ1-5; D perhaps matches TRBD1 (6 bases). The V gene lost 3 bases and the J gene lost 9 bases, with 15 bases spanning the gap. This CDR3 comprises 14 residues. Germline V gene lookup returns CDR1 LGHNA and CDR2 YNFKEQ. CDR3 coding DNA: TGTGCCAGCAGCCAGATATTAGGGGGAAGGCCCCAGCATTTT. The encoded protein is CASSQILGGRPQHF.

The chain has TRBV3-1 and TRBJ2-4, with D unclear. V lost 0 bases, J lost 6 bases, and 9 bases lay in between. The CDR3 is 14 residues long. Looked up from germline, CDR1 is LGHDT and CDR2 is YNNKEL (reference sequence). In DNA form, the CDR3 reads TGTGCCAGCAGCCAAGATCTTGTAACAAACATTCAGTACTTC. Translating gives CASSQDLVTNIQYF.

CDR3 residues: CASSPRGQTNTGELFF. DNA of the CDR3: TGTGCCAGCAGCCCGAGGGGACAGACGAACACCGGGGAGCTGTTTTTT. This chain joins TRBV9 and TRBJ2-2; TRBD1 matches 7 bases. Germline V CDR1 and CDR2: SGDLS, YYNGEE. The CDR3 has 16 amino acids. Trimming cost V 4 bases and J 0 bases; bases outside gene matches: 6. The entire variable domain, with the rest obtained from reference TRBV9 and TRBJ2-2, is as follows: DSGVTQTPKHLITATGQRVTLRCSPRSGDLSVYWYQQSLDQGLQFLIQYYNGEERAKGNILERFSAQQFPDLHSELNLSSLELGDSALYFCASSPRGQTNTGELFFGEGSRLTVL.

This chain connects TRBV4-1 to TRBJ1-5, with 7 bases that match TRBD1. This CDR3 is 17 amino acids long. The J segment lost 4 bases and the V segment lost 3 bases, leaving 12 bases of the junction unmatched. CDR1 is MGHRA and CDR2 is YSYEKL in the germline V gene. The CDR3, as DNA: TGCGCCAGCAGCCACCCCTTGGCCGGACAGGATAATCAGCCCCAGCATTTT. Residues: CASSHPLAGQDNQPQHF.

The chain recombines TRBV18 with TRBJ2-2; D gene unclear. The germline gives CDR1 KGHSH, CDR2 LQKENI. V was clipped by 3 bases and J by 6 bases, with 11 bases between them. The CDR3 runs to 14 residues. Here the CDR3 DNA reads TGTGCCAGCTCACCGCCACACCGTGCCGGGGAGCTGTTTTTT. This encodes CASSPPHRAGELFF. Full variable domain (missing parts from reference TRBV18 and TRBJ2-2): NAGVMQNPRHLVRRRGQEARLRCSPMKGHSHVYWYRQLPEEGLKFMVYLQKENIIDESGMPKERFSAEFPKEGPSILRIQQVVRGDSAAYFCASSPPHRAGELFFGEGSRLTVL.

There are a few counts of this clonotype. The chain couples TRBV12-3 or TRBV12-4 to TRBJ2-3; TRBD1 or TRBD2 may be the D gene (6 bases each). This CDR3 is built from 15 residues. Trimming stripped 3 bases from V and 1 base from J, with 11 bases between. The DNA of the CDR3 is TGTGCCAGCAGTTTGGGGGGCTCGGGCACAGATACGCAGTATTTT. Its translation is CASSLGGSGTDTQYF.

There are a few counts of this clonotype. The chain's CDR3 is CASTGGGTEAFF. CDR3 in DNA: TGTGCCAGCACCGGGGGGGGGACTGAAGCTTTCTTT. V and J are TRBV12-3 or TRBV12-4 and TRBJ1-1; D may be TRBD1 (5 bases). V dropped 7 bases and J dropped 5 bases, with 11 bases sitting between them. The CDR3 consists of 12 residues.

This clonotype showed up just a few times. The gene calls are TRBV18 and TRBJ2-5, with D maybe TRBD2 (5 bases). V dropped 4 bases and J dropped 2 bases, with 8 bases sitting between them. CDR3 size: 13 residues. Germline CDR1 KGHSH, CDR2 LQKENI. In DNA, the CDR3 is TGTGCCAGCTCACGAGGGCTTCAAGAGACCCAGTACTTC. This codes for CASSRGLQETQYF. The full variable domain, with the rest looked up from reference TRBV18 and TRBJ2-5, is NAGVMQNPRHLVRRRGQEARLRCSPMKGHSHVYWYRQLPEEGLKFMVYLQKENIIDESGMPKERFSAEFPKEGPSILRIQQVVRGDSAAYFCASSRGLQETQYFGPGTRLLVL.

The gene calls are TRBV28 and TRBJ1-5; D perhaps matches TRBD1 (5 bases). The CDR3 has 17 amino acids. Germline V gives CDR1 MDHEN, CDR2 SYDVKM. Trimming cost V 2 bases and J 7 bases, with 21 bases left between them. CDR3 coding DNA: TGTGCCAGCAGTTTAGCCCGGTACGGGACTCATCGGCAGCCCCAGCATTTT. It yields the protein CASSLARYGTHRQPQHF.